Listed here are 18 T cell receptor beta chains from one sample, sequenced in a study of regulatory T cells. The primer mix had 52 TRBV and 13 TRBJ primers. Generated by immunoSEQ multiplex PCR, the TCRdb table keeps only in-frame clones and is missing some. Found here are about 35,000 clones, 70% to 90% of them singletons; the top ten hold 2.4%. Points from the study as a whole: Hydrophobic residues at CDR3 positions 6 and 7 were enriched in conventional CD4+ T cells of CD3G-deficient patients.

Their antigens remain unidentified. Sequenced: conventional CD4+ T cells sorted from blood. The receptors shown here come from a person aged 18 to 30 with CD3G deficiency.

The J gene is TRBJ2-1, the V gene TRBV28; 8 bases agree with TRBD2. CDR3 length: 15 residues. Germline-derived CDR1 and CDR2 are MDHEN and SYDVKM. The V gene end was trimmed by 4 bases and the J gene end by 10 bases; junction bases not matched to a gene: 12. DNA of the CDR3: TGTGCCAGCAGTTCTACCGGGACTAGGGTAGGGGAGCAGTTCTTC. Translation gives CASSSTGTRVGEQFF.

This chain links TRBV30 with TRBJ2-3; the D is unclear. The CDR3 totals 15 residues. Germline-derived CDR1 and CDR2 are GTSNPN and SVGIG (reference sequence). The ends were cut back, 1 base at V and 0 bases at J, with 11 bases in the middle. In DNA form, the CDR3 reads TGTGCCTGGAGTGGCCAGGCTTCTAGCACAGATACGCAGTATTTT. Protein product: CAWSGQASSTDTQYF.

This clone is labeled medium-sized. The chain is built from TRBV27 and TRBJ2-1, with D tentatively TRBD1 or TRBD2 (7 bases each). CDR3 size: 16 residues. The V and J ends lost 6 bases and 2 bases respectively, with 17 bases between them. The germline CDR1 and CDR2 sequences are MNHEY and SMNVEV (reference sequence). This chain's CDR3 is CASRRNPGGAYNEQFF. The CDR3 DNA reads TGTGCCAGCAGACGAAATCCAGGGGGGGCCTACAATGAGCAGTTCTTC.

The CDR3 DNA reads as TGTGCCAGCAGTCCCCTGACAGGGGACTACGAGCAGTACTTC. Translating gives CASSPLTGDYEQYF. The genes are TRBV28 and TRBJ2-7; 8 bases agree with TRBD1. The junction had 6 bases not matched to a gene; V was cut back by 5 bases and J by 3 bases. The CDR3 covers 14 residues. Germline-derived CDR1 and CDR2 are MDHEN and SYDVKM.

The CDR3 protein is CASSLWGEGEQFF. The CDR3 DNA reads as TGTGCCAGCAGCCTCTGGGGGGAAGGGGAGCAGTTCTTC. The V call is TRBV7-9, the J call TRBJ2-1, with D possibly matching TRBD2 (6 bases). The V gene's germline CDR1 is SEHNR and CDR2 FQNEAQ (reference sequence). The CDR3 is 13 amino acids. V dropped 5 bases and J dropped 10 bases, with 15 bases sitting between them. Combining the CDR3 with reference TRBV7-9 and TRBJ2-1 gives the whole variable domain DTGVSQNPRHKITKRGQNVTFRCDPISEHNRLYWYRQTLGQGPEFLTYFQNEAQLEKSRLLSDRFSAERPKGSFSTLEIQRTEQGDSAMYLCASSLWGEGEQFFGPGTRLTVL.

This rearrangement joins TRBV18 to TRBJ2-4; D remains unclear. This CDR3 is built from 14 residues. CDR1 is KGHSH and CDR2 is LQKENI in the germline V gene. V shed 3 bases and J shed 7 bases, with 13 bases lying between them. The CDR3 sequence is CASSPGSSDNIQYF. The CDR3 nucleotides read TGTGCCAGCTCACCGGGTTCCAGTGATAACATTCAGTACTTC.

The chain recombines TRBV11-1 with TRBJ2-3; unclear D gene. The V and J ends lost 0 bases and 9 bases respectively, with 10 bases between them. The CDR3 contains 13 residues. In germline, CDR1 is SGHAT, CDR2 FQDESV (reference sequence). The CDR3 DNA reads as TGTGCCAGCAGCTTAGCGGAGAGGAGCACGCAGTATTTT. It codes for CASSLAERSTQYF.

The V gene is TRBV5-1, the J gene TRBJ2-7; 7 nucleotides align to TRBD1. With 0 bases clipped from V and 3 bases from J, the junction kept 3 bases outside the gene matches. The germline CDR1 and CDR2 sequences are SGHRS and YFSETQ. CDR3 length: 14 residues. For the CDR3, the DNA is TGCGCCAGCAGCTTGGAGGGACAGAGCTACGAGCAGTACTTC. This codes for CASSLEGQSYEQYF.

Written as DNA, the CDR3 is TGTGCCAGCACTCCCACTAACACCGGGGAGCTGTTTTTT. Its protein is CASTPTNTGELFF. The genes are TRBV28 and TRBJ2-2, with no clear D. The germline CDR1 and CDR2 sequences are MDHEN and SYDVKM. This CDR3 contains 13 residues. V was trimmed by 7 bases and J by 2 bases, leaving 8 bases between them.

This chain connects TRBV7-9 to TRBJ2-3; D is unclear. The length of the CDR3 is 16 residues. Trimming removed 0 bases at V and 7 bases at J, with 17 bases between. Germline V gene data show CDR1 as SEHNR and CDR2 as FQNEAQ (reference sequence). The CDR3 loop reads CASSLASLSGSHTQYF. The CDR3 region has the DNA TGTGCCAGCAGCTTAGCCAGTCTGTCTGGCTCACATACGCAGTATTTT.

The chain employs TRBV10-3 and TRBJ2-7, with TRBD2 matching 7 bases. J lost 0 bases, V lost 10 bases, and 9 bases had no gene match. The CDR3 loop spans 14 amino acids. The germline gives CDR1 ENHRY, CDR2 SYGVKD. CDR3 protein: CATRPSGSSYEQYF. As DNA, the CDR3 is TGTGCCACTCGACCTAGCGGTAGCTCCTACGAGCAGTACTTC.

The chain recombines TRBV6-1 with TRBJ1-2; D is undetermined. Per the germline V gene, CDR1 is MNHNS and CDR2 is SASEGT. The V gene lost 4 bases and the J gene lost 4 bases, with 10 bases spanning the gap. The CDR3 covers 13 residues. The CDR3 bases are TGTGCCAGCAGTGTCGCAGTTTTCTATGGCTACACCTTC. This translates into CASSVAVFYGYTF.

This clone came up once. The rearrangement joins TRBV7-8 to TRBJ1-6; D not resolved. From germline, CDR1 is SGHVS and CDR2 FQNEAQ. V lost 1 base and J lost 7, with 8 bases in between. The CDR3 spans 14 residues. This chain's CDR3 is CASSLGVRNSPLHF. The CDR3 DNA follows: TGTGCCAGCAGCTTAGGGGTCCGAAATTCACCCCTCCACTTT. The variable domain in full, with the rest retrieved from reference TRBV7-8 and TRBJ1-6, is GAGVSQSPRYKVAKRGQDVALRCDPISGHVSLFWYQQALGQGPEFLTYFQNEAQLDKSGLPSDRFFAERPEGSVSTLKIQRTQQEDSAVYLCASSLGVRNSPLHFGNGTRLTVT.

V usage is TRBV5-1 and J usage is TRBJ2-1; 11 bases are a match to TRBD2. CDR3 length: 18 amino acids. Germline values: CDR1 SGHRS, CDR2 YFSETQ. V gave up 0 bases and J gave up 7 bases; unmatched junction bases: 12. The CDR3 DNA follows: TGCGCCAGCAGCTTGGGGGGGACTAGCGGCCTTCGGGAAAATGAGCAGTTCTTC. Protein sequence: CASSLGGTSGLRENEQFF. Filled out from reference TRBV5-1 and TRBJ2-1, the complete variable domain reads KAGVTQTPRYLIKTRGQQVTLSCSPISGHRSVSWYQQTPGQGLQFLFEYFSETQRNKGNFPGRFSGRQFSNSRSEMNVSTLELGDSALYLCASSLGGTSGLRENEQFFGPGTRLTVL.

V and J are TRBV18 and TRBJ1-1; D gene unclear. Germline CDR1 and CDR2: KGHSH and LQKENI. V lost 3 bases to trimming and J lost 3 bases, with 8 bases between them. This CDR3 has 13 amino acids. The CDR3 DNA sequence: TGTGCCAGCTCACCGGACGGTTACACTGAAGCTTTCTTT. This codes for CASSPDGYTEAFF. Together with reference TRBV18 and TRBJ1-1, the CDR3 gives the full variable domain: NAGVMQNPRHLVRRRGQEARLRCSPMKGHSHVYWYRQLPEEGLKFMVYLQKENIIDESGMPKERFSAEFPKEGPSILRIQQVVRGDSAAYFCASSPDGYTEAFFGQGTRLTVV.

The chain is built from TRBV28 and TRBJ1-2; D may be TRBD1 (5 bases). CDR3 length equals 13 residues. Trimming removed 3 bases at V and 4 bases at J, with 9 bases between. CDR1 and CDR2 (germline): MDHEN, SYDVKM. CDR3 sequence (DNA): TGTGCCAGCAGTTTTGCAGGGCCCTATGGCTACACCTTC. It is translated as CASSFAGPYGYTF.

This clone has a single count. The chain links TRBV6-6 to TRBJ2-1; 7 bases map to TRBD2. V lost 2 bases to trimming and J lost 9 bases; unmatched junction nucleotides: 7. CDR1 and CDR2 (germline): MNHNY, SVGAGI (reference sequence). The length of the CDR3 is 14 residues. The DNA for the CDR3 is TGTGCCAGCAGTTACCGCGGGGGAACGGCTGAGCAGTTCTTC. It is translated as CASSYRGGTAEQFF.

The V call is TRBV6-6, the J call TRBJ2-1; possibly TRBD1 for D (6 bases). Germline-derived CDR1 and CDR2 are MNHNY and SVGAGI (reference sequence). The CDR3 consists of 15 residues. Trimming stripped 5 bases from V and 7 bases from J, with 18 bases between. The CDR3 loop is CASSPGQGKLNEQFF. The DNA of the CDR3 is TGTGCCAGCAGTCCCGGGCAGGGGAAGTTGAATGAGCAGTTCTTC.